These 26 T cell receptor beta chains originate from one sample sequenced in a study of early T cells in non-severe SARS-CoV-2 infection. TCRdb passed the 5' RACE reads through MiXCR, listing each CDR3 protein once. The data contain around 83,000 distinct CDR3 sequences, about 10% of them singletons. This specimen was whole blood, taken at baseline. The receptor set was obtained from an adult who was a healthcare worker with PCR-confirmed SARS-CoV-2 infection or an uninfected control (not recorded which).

The CDR3 DNA reads as TGTGCCAGCAGGGGGAGGGGGACTGTCAATGAGCAGTTCTTC. It yields the protein CASRGRGTVNEQFF. The chain couples TRBV6-6 to TRBJ2-1; D perhaps matches TRBD2 (7 bases). Germline CDR1 is MNHNY and CDR2 is SVGAGI (reference sequence). Deletions cut 6 bases from V and 6 bases from J, with 15 bases between. This CDR3 has 14 amino acids.

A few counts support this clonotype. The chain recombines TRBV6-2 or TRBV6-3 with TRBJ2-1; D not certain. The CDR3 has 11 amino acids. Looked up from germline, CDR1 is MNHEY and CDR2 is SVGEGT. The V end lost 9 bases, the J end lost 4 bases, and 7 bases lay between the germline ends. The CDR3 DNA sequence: TGTGCCAGTCTCCGTTACAATGAGCAGTTCTTC. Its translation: CASLRYNEQFF.

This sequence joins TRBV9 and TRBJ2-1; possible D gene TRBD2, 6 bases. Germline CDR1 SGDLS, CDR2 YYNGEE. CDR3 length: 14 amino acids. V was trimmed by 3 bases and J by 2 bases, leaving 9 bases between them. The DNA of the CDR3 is TGTGCCAGCAGCGGGGGGACTGCCTACAATGAGCAGTTCTTC. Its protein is CASSGGTAYNEQFF. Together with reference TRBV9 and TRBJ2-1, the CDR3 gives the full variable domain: DSGVTQTPKHLITATGQRVTLRCSPRSGDLSVYWYQQSLDQGLQFLIQYYNGEERAKGNILERFSAQQFPDLHSELNLSSLELGDSALYFCASSGGTAYNEQFFGPGTRLTVL.

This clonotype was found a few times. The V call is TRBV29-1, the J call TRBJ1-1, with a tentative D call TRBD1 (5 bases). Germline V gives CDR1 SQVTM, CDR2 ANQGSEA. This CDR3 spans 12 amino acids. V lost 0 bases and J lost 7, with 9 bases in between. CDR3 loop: CSVEDGTDEAFF. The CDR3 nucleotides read TGCAGCGTTGAAGATGGGACCGATGAAGCTTTCTTT. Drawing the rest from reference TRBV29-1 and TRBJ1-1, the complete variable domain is SAVISQKPSRDICQRGTSLTIQCQVDSQVTMMFWYRQQPGQSLTLIATANQGSEATYESGFVIDKFPISRPNLTFSTLTVSNMSPEDSSIYLCSVEDGTDEAFFGQGTRLTVV.

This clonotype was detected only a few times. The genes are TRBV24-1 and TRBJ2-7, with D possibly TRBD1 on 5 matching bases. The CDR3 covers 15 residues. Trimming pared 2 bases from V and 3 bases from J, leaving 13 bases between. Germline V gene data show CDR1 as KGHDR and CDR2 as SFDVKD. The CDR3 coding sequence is TGTGCCACCAGTGATTCAGGGTCGGCAAGCTACGAGCAGTACTTC. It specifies CATSDSGSASYEQYF.

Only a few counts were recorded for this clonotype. Written as DNA, the CDR3 is TGTGCCAGCAGCCAAGATTCAGGGGGCGTCCACAATGAGCAGTTCTTC. This encodes CASSQDSGGVHNEQFF. This rearrangement joins TRBV3-2 to TRBJ2-1; the table assigns TRBD1, which was not confirmed against the DNA. TRBV3-2 has pseudogene status. There are 16 residues in the CDR3.

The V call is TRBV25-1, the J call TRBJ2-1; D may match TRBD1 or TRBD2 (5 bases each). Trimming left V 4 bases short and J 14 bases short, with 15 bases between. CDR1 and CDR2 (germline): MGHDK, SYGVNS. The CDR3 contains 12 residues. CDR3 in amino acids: CASSGGRGSEFF. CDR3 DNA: TGTGCCAGCAGTGGGGGTCGGGGCTCAGAGTTCTTC.

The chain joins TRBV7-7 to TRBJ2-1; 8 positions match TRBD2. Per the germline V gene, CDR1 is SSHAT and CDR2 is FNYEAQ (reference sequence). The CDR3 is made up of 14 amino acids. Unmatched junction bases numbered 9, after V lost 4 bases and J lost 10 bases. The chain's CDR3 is CASSSYGLAGEQFF. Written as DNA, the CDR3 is TGTGCCAGCAGCTCCTATGGACTAGCTGGGGAGCAGTTCTTC.

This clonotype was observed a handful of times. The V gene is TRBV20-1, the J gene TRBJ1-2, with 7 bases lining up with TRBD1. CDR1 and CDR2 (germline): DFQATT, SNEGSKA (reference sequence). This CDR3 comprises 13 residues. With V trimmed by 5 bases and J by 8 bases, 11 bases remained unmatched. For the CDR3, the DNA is TGCAGTGCTCGACAGGGTGGGTCGAGGGGCTACACCTTC. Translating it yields CSARQGGSRGYTF.

This CDR3 is CASSQAGAVYNEQFF. CDR3 DNA: TGTGCCAGCAGCCAAGCGGGAGCGGTCTACAATGAGCAGTTCTTC. The chain uses TRBV27 and TRBJ2-1; 8 bases align to TRBD2. Trimming at V came to 6 bases and at J to 3 bases, leaving 7 bases not matched to a gene. Looked up from germline, CDR1 is MNHEY and CDR2 is SMNVEV (reference sequence). This CDR3 contains 15 residues.

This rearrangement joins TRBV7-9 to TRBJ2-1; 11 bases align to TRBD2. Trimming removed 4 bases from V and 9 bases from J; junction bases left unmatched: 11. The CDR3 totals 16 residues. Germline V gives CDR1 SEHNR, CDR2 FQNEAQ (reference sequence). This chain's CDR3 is CASSSQVSGRAGEQFF. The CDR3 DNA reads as TGTGCCAGCAGCTCTCAGGTTAGCGGGAGGGCCGGTGAGCAGTTCTTC.

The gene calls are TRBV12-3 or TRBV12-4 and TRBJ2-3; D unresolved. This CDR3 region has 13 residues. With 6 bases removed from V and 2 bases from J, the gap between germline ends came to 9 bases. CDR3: CASREGFTDTQYF. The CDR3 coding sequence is TGTGCCAGCAGAGAAGGGTTCACAGATACGCAGTATTTT.

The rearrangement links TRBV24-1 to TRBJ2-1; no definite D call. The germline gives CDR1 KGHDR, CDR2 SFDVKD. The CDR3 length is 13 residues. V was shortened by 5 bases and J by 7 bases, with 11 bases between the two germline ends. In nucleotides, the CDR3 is TGTGCCACCAGTGTAGGGCTTGGGAATGAGCAGTTCTTC. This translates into CATSVGLGNEQFF.

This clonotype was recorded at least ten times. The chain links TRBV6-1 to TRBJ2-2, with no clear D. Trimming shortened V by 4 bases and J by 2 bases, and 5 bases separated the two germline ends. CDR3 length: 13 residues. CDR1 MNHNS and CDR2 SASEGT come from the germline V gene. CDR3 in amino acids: CASSGGNTGELFF. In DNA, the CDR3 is TGTGCCAGCAGTGGGGGTAACACCGGGGAGCTGTTTTTT.

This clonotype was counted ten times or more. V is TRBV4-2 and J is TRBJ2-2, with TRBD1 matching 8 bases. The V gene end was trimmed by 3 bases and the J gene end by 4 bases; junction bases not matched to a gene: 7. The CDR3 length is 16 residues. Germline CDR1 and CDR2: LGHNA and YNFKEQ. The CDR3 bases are TGTGCCAGCAGCCAGCCCCCTGGACAGGGCACCGGGGAGCTGTTTTTT. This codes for CASSQPPGQGTGELFF.

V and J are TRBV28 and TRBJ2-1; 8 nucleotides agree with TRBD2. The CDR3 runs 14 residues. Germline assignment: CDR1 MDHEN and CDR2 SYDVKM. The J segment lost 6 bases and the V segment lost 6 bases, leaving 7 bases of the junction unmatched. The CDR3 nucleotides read TGTGCCAGCAGCCGGGGGGGCCTACGCAATGAGCAGTTCTTC. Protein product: CASSRGGLRNEQFF.

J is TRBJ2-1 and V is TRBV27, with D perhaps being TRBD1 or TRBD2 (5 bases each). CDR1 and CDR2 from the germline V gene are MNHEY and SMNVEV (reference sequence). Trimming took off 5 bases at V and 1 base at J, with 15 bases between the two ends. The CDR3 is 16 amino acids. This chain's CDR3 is CASSPIRGVSYNEQFF. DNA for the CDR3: TGTGCCAGCAGTCCGATTAGGGGAGTATCCTACAATGAGCAGTTCTTC.

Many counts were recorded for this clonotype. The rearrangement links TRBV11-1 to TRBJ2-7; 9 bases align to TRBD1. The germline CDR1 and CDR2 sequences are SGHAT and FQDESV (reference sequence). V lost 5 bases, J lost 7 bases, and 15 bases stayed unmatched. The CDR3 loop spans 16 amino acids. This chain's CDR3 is CASSLQPTETGGEQYF. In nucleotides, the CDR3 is TGTGCCAGCAGCCTTCAACCGACCGAGACAGGGGGTGAGCAGTACTTC.

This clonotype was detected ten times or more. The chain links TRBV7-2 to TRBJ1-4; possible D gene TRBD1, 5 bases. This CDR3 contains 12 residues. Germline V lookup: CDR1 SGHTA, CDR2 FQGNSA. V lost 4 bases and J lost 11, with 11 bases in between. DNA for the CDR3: TGTGCCAGCAGCTCGGGACGGGACAAACTGTTTTTT. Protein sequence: CASSSGRDKLFF.

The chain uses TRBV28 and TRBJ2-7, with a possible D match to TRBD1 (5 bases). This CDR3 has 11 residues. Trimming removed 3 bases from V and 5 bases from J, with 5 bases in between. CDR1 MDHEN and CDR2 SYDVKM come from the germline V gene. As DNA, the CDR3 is TGTGCCAGCAGTTTCAGGGACGAGCAGTACTTC. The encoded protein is CASSFRDEQYF.

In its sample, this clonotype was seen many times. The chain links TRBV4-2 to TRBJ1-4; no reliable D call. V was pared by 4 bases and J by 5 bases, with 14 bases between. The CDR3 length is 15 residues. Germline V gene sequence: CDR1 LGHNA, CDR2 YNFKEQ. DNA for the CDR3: TGTGCCAGCAGCCGCATAGGGATGGGCAATGAAAAACTGTTTTTT. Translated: CASSRIGMGNEKLFF.

DNA of the CDR3: TGTGCCACCAGCCCAGATAGTAACTATGGCTACACCTTC. The encoded protein is CATSPDSNYGYTF. The chain recombines TRBV15 with TRBJ1-2; D is ambiguous. CDR1 is LNHNV, CDR2 YYDKDF, per germline (reference sequence). V shed 5 bases and J shed 1 base, with 8 bases lying between them. This CDR3 has 13 residues.

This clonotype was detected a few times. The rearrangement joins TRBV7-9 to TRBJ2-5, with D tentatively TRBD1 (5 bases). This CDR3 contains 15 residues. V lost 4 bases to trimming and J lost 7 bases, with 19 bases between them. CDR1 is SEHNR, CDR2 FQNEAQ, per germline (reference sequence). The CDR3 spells CASSYSGNPLGTQYF. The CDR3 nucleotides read TGTGCCAGCAGCTATTCAGGGAATCCCCTGGGGACCCAGTACTTC. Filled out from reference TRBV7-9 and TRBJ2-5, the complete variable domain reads DTGVSQNPRHKITKRGQNVTFRCDPISEHNRLYWYRQTLGQGPEFLTYFQNEAQLEKSRLLSDRFSAERPKGSFSTLEIQRTEQGDSAMYLCASSYSGNPLGTQYFGPGTRLLVL.

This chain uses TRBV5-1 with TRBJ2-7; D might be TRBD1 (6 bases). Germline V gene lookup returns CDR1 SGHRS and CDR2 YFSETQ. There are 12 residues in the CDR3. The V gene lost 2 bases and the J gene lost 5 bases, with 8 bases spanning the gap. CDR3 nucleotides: TGCGCCAGCAGCTTTAGACAGGACGAGCAGTACTTC. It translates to CASSFRQDEQYF.

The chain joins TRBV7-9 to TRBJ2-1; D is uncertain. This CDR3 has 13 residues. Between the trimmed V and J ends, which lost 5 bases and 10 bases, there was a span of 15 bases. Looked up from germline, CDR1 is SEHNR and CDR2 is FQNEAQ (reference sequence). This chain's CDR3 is CASSGLVKWEQFF. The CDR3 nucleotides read TGTGCCAGCAGCGGGCTAGTTAAGTGGGAGCAGTTCTTC.

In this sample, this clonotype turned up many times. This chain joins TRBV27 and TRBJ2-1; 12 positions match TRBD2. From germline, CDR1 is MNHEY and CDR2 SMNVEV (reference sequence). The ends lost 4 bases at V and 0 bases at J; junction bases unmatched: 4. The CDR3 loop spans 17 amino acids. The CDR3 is CASSYPTSGSSYNEQFF. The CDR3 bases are TGTGCCAGCAGTTACCCGACTAGCGGGAGCTCCTACAATGAGCAGTTCTTC.